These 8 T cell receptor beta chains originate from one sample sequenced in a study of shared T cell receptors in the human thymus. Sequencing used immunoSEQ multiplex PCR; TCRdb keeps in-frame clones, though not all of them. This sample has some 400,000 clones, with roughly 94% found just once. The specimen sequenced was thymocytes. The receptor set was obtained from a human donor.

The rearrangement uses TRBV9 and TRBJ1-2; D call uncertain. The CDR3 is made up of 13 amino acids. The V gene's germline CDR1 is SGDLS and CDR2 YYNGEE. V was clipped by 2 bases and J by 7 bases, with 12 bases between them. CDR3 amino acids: CASSVIGVPGYTF. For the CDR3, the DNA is TGTGCCAGCAGCGTCATAGGAGTCCCTGGCTACACCTTC.

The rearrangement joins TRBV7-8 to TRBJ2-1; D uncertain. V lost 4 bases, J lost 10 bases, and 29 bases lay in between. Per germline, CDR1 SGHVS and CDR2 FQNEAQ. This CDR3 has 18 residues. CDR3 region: CASSSPSASSVDRPEQFF. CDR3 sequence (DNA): TGTGCCAGCAGCTCCCCGTCCGCGTCCAGCGTGGACCGGCCAGAGCAGTTCTTC.

CDR3 sequence reads: CASSSEPGQISYEQYF. Written as DNA, the CDR3 is TGTGCCAGCAGCTCGGAACCGGGACAAATTTCCTACGAGCAGTACTTC. The gene calls are TRBV5-4 and TRBJ2-7; perhaps TRBD1 as D (6 bases). V was shortened by 3 bases and J by 1 base, with 17 bases between the two germline ends. Germline V gene lookup returns CDR1 SGHNT and CDR2 YYREEE (reference sequence). This CDR3 spans 16 amino acids.

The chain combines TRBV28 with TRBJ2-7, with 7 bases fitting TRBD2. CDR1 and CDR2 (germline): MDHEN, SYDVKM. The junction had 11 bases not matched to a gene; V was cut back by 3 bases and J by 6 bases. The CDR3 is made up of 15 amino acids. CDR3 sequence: CASSLATGTKSEQYF. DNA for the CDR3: TGTGCCAGCAGTTTGGCAACCGGGACTAAATCCGAGCAGTACTTC.

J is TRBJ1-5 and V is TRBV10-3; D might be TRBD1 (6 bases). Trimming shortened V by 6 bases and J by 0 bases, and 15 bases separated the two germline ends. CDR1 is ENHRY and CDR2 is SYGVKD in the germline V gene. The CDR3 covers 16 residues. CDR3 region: CAIRSRDNDSNQPQHF. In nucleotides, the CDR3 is TGTGCCATCAGGAGCCGGGACAATGATAGCAATCAGCCCCAGCATTTT.

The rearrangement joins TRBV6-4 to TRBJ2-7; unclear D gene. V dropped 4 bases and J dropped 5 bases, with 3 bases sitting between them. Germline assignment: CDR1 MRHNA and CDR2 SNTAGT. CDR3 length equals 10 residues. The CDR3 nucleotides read TGTGCCAGCAGTGTCCACGAGCAGTACTTC. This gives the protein CASSVHEQYF.

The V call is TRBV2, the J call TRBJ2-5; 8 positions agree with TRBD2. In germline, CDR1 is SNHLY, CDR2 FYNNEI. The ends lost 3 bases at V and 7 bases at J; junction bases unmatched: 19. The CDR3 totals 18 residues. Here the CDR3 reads CASSDRIGAGEESRTQYF. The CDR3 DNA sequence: TGTGCCAGCAGTGATAGAATTGGAGCGGGAGAAGAGAGTAGGACCCAGTACTTC.

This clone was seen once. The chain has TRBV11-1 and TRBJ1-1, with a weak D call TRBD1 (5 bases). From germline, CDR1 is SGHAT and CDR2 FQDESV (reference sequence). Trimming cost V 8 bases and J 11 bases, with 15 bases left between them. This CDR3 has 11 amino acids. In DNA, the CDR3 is TGTGCCAGCGGGGAGGGGTTCGCCGCTTTCTTT. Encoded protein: CASGEGFAAFF.